The source of this TCR beta chain is a study of blood T cell repertoires in COVID-19. The CDR3 extends over 13 amino acids. Germline-derived CDR1 and CDR2 are MGHRA and YSYEKL. V shed 4 bases and J 5 bases; nucleotides not matched to a gene: 3. Each participant's cohort was designated according to participant-reported clinical history. Per the authors' pipeline: For nucleated cells, counts were estimated from reference gene primer amplification. Some clones are missing from TCRdb's copy, which holds only in-frame ones; the method was immunoSEQ multiplex PCR. V, J and clone size reflect that table, while D and trimming were determined from the DNA. Among roughly 220,000 clones listed, around 83% were seen once.

The sample was PBMCs or T cells enriched from blood (not recorded which). J is TRBJ2-5 and V is TRBV4-1, with TRBD2 matching over 8 bases. The TCR comes from a woman aged 40 to 49 who had recovered from COVID-19. DNA for the CDR3: TGCGCCAGCAGCCGAGCGGGAGTGGAGACCCAGTACTTC. Translation: CASSRAGVETQYF.